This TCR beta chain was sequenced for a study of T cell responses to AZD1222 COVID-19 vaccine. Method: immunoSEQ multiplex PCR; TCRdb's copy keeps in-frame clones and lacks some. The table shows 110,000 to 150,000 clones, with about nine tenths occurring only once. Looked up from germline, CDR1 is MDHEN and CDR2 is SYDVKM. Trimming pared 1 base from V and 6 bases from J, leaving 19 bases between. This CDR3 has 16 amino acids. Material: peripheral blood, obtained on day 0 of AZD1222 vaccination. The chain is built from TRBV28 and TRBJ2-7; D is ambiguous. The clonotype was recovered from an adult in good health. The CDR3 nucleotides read TGTGCCAGCAGTTTATCCCTCAAGGGTCCCAAGGGCGAGCAGTACTTC. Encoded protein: CASSLSLKGPKGEQYF.